These 6 T cell receptor beta chains share one sample of origin, sequenced in a study of blood T cell repertoires in COVID-19. The table came from immunoSEQ multiplex PCR; TCRdb's copy has only in-frame clones and leaves some out. Among about 200,000 clones listed, 70% to 85% were seen once. Input material: peripheral blood. These receptors came from a woman older than 75 with COVID-19, enrolled during active disease.

This chain connects TRBV3-1 (or the pseudogene TRBV3-2) to TRBJ2-7, with 15 bases matching TRBD2. The junction had 8 bases not matched to a gene; V was cut back by 4 bases and J by 7 bases. Per germline, CDR1 LGHDT and CDR2 YNNKEL (reference sequence). This CDR3 is 16 amino acids long. This CDR3 is CASSLQGLAGGGEQYF. The CDR3 nucleotides are TGTGCCAGCAGCCTCCAGGGACTAGCGGGAGGAGGTGAGCAGTACTTC.

The CDR3: CSSTSSGGETQYF. The CDR3 nucleotides read TGCAGCTCCACCAGCTCGGGGGGTGAGACCCAGTACTTC. The V gene is TRBV29-1, the J gene TRBJ2-5; 7 nucleotides line up with TRBD2. Germline loops: CDR1 SQVTM, CDR2 ANQGSEA. The CDR3 runs to 13 residues. With 8 bases clipped from V and 5 bases from J, the junction kept 11 bases outside the gene matches.

The V call is TRBV6-6, the J call TRBJ2-3; TRBD2 aligns across 9 bases. The ends lost 0 bases at V and 6 bases at J; junction bases unmatched: 4. This CDR3 has 15 residues. From germline, CDR1 is MNHNY and CDR2 SVGAGI (reference sequence). The CDR3 sequence is CASSYSSGSVDTQYF. The CDR3 nucleotides are TGTGCCAGCAGTTACTCTAGCGGGAGCGTTGATACGCAGTATTTT.

Concerning this clone: One end of the junction does not line up with germline, which may come from a read error. V is TRBV7-7 and J is TRBJ2-5; the match to TRBD1 covers 7 bases. Looked up from germline, CDR1 is SSHAT and CDR2 is FNYEAQ (reference sequence). CDR3 size: 13 residues. The CDR3 loop is CASSLAGGETQYF. CDR3 nucleotides: TGTGCTAGCAGCTTAGCAGGGGGAGAGACCCAGTACTTC. The complete variable domain, with remaining parts taken from reference TRBV7-7 and TRBJ2-5, reads GAGVSQSPRYKVTKRGQDVTLRCDPISSHATLYWYQQALGQGPEFLTYFNYEAQPDKSGLPSDRFSAERPEGSISTLTIQRTEQRDSAMYRCASSLAGGETQYFGPGTRLLVL.

The CDR3 DNA reads TGTGCCAGCAGGCTAACGAACACCGGGGAGCTGTTTTTT. This translates into CASRLTNTGELFF. This chain connects TRBV2 to TRBJ2-2; D is undetermined. The CDR3 contains 13 residues. Looked up from germline, CDR1 is SNHLY and CDR2 is FYNNEI. The germline V and J ends were trimmed by 6 bases and 0 bases, with 5 bases remaining between them.

The V gene is TRBV7-9, the J gene TRBJ2-5; 9 bases line up with TRBD2. This CDR3 region has 14 residues. With V trimmed by 6 bases and J by 3 bases, 5 bases remained unmatched. From germline, CDR1 is SEHNR and CDR2 FQNEAQ (reference sequence). CDR3 residues: CASSYSSGKETQYF. The CDR3 DNA sequence: TGTGCCAGCAGTTATTCTAGCGGGAAAGAGACCCAGTACTTC.